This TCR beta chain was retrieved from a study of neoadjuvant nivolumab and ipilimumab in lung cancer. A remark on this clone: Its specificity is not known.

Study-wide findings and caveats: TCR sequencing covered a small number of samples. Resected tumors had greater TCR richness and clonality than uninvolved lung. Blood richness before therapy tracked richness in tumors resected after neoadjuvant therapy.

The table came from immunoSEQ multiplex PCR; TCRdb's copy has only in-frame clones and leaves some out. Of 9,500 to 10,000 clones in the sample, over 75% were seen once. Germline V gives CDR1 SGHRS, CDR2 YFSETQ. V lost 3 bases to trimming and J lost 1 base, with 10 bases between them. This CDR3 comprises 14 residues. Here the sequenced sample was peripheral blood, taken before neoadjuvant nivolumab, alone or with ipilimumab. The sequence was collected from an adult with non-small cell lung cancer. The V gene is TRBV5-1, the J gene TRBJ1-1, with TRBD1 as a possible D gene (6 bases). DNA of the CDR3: TGCGCCAGCAGCTCCGGGACACCGAACACTGAAGCTTTCTTT. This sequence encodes CASSSGTPNTEAFF.